A single sample is the source of the 26 T cell receptor beta chains below, sequenced in a study of cytomegalovirus exposure and HLA in healthy donors. 13 Jbeta primers and 60 Vbeta primers were used for the PCR. Clones were sequenced by immunoSEQ multiplex PCR, and TCRdb holds only the in-frame ones, with some missing. The sample has over 200,000 clones, roughly 82% seen once; the top ten hold 5.4%. The material sequenced was PBMCs. The receptors here all came from a woman aged 40 to 50 in good health and CMV-seropositive.

This rearrangement joins TRBV7-9 to TRBJ1-6, with TRBD1 as a possible D gene (6 bases). CDR1 and CDR2 from the germline V gene are SEHNR and FQNEAQ (reference sequence). The CDR3 spans 14 residues. Trimming stripped 3 bases from V and 11 bases from J, with 14 bases between. The CDR3 coding sequence is TGTGCCAGCAGCTTCGGCAGGGGTATGGCACCCCTCCACTTT. This translates into CASSFGRGMAPLHF.

The rearrangement uses TRBV6-5 and TRBJ2-3; D may be TRBD1 (6 bases). CDR3 length: 15 amino acids. Trimming left V 4 bases short and J 2 bases short, with 13 bases between. The germline V gene has CDR1 MNHEY and CDR2 SVGAGI. The CDR3 region is CASSSPGTPTDTQYF. The DNA for the CDR3 is TGTGCCAGCAGTTCACCCGGGACACCCACAGATACGCAGTATTTT.

The genes are TRBV2 and TRBJ1-1, with 7 bases matching TRBD1. J was trimmed by 1 base and V by 1 base; bases with no gene match: 3. The CDR3 loop spans 15 amino acids. Germline lookup yields CDR1 SNHLY and CDR2 FYNNEI. CDR3 region: CASSEGDSGNTEAFF. DNA of the CDR3: TGTGCCAGCAGTGAAGGGGACAGCGGGAACACTGAAGCTTTCTTT.

The gene calls are TRBV7-2 and TRBJ2-7; 8 positions agree with TRBD1. This CDR3 spans 13 amino acids. The trim removed 6 bases at V and 10 bases at J, leaving 11 bases unmatched. Germline V gene sequence: CDR1 SGHTA, CDR2 FQGNSA. For the CDR3, the DNA is TGTGCCAGCAGTTCCTCCAGGGGGCTTATTCAGTACTTC. The encoded protein is CASSSSRGLIQYF. Filled out from reference TRBV7-2 and TRBJ2-7, the complete variable domain reads GAGVSQSPSNKVTEKGKDVELRCDPISGHTALYWYRQSLGQGLEFLIYFQGNSAPDKSGLPSDRFSAERTGGSVSTLTIQRTQQEDSAVYLCASSSSRGLIQYFGPGTRLTVT.

The chain is built from TRBV6-5 and TRBJ2-7; a possible D gene is TRBD1 (5 bases). V was pared by 2 bases and J by 3 bases, with 8 bases between. The CDR3 runs 13 residues. Germline CDR1 is MNHEY and CDR2 is SVGAGI. In DNA form, the CDR3 reads TGTGCCAGCAGTTACACAGGAAGCTACGAGCAGTACTTC. Translating it yields CASSYTGSYEQYF.

The chain couples TRBV11-3 to TRBJ1-3; 9 bases fit TRBD1. The V segment lost 5 bases and the J segment 7 bases; nucleotides outside the gene matches: 18. CDR1 is SGHNT and CDR2 is YENEEA in the germline V gene. This CDR3 has 18 residues. The CDR3: CASSLEWGTGKIDNTIYF. The CDR3 DNA follows: TGTGCCAGCAGCCTCGAGTGGGGGACAGGGAAGATCGACAACACCATATATTTT.

The CDR3 DNA reads TGTGCCTGGAGTGCCAGGGAACAGGAACTGTTTTTT. This translates into CAWSAREQELFF. This sequence joins TRBV30 and TRBJ1-4, with a weak D call TRBD1 (5 bases). The CDR3 runs 12 residues. In germline, CDR1 is GTSNPN, CDR2 SVGIG (reference sequence). V lost 1 base and J 12 bases, leaving 12 bases between the germline ends.

The gene calls are TRBV30 and TRBJ1-5; no definite D call. Germline loops: CDR1 GTSNPN, CDR2 SVGIG (reference sequence). V shed 2 bases and J shed 7 bases, with 15 bases lying between them. CDR3 length: 14 residues. This CDR3 is CAWSPGGSSQPQHF. CDR3 bases: TGTGCCTGGAGTCCAGGTGGGAGCTCCCAGCCCCAGCATTTT.

The rearrangement joins TRBV5-1 to TRBJ2-1, with TRBD2 matching over 12 bases. Germline V gene sequence: CDR1 SGHRS, CDR2 YFSETQ. V was clipped by 4 bases and J by 0 bases; unmatched bases: 11. The CDR3 extends over 19 amino acids. CDR3 sequence reads: CASSRRPGLAGSSYNEQFF. In DNA form, the CDR3 reads TGCGCCAGCAGCCGGAGGCCGGGACTAGCGGGTAGCTCCTACAATGAGCAGTTCTTC.

The V and J genes are TRBV10-3 and TRBJ1-1; TRBD1 is a possible D gene (5 bases). The germline gives CDR1 ENHRY, CDR2 SYGVKD. The length of the CDR3 is 15 residues. V was clipped by 0 bases and J by 7 bases, with 15 bases between them. The CDR3 here is CAISESGRGGDEAFF. In DNA form, the CDR3 reads TGTGCCATCAGTGAGTCAGGGAGGGGAGGGGATGAAGCTTTCTTT.

The chain couples TRBV10-3 to TRBJ1-5, with D unclear. Per the germline V gene, CDR1 is ENHRY and CDR2 is SYGVKD. Trimming removed 2 bases at V and 6 bases at J, with 11 bases between. The CDR3 spans 14 residues. The CDR3 is CAISEGRDGQPQHF. The DNA of the CDR3 is TGTGCCATCAGTGAGGGGAGGGATGGTCAGCCCCAGCATTTT.

V and J are TRBV7-2 and TRBJ2-3; TRBD1 aligns across 8 bases. Germline trimming cut 6 bases from V and 5 bases from J; bases unmatched to any gene: 10. Germline loops: CDR1 SGHTA, CDR2 FQGNSA. This CDR3 is built from 15 residues. CDR3 region: CASSRPGQDGDTQYF. CDR3 DNA: TGTGCCAGCAGTCGACCGGGACAGGATGGAGATACGCAGTATTTT. The variable domain in full, completed from reference TRBV7-2 and TRBJ2-3, reads GAGVSQSPSNKVTEKGKDVELRCDPISGHTALYWYRQSLGQGLEFLIYFQGNSAPDKSGLPSDRFSAERTGGSVSTLTIQRTQQEDSAVYLCASSRPGQDGDTQYFGPGTRLTVL.

The rearrangement links TRBV27 to TRBJ1-1; 8 nucleotides align to TRBD1. V gave up 5 bases and J gave up 0 bases; unmatched junction bases: 5. This CDR3 comprises 15 residues. Germline V gives CDR1 MNHEY, CDR2 SMNVEV (reference sequence). The CDR3: CASSARQGMNTEAFF. CDR3 in DNA: TGTGCCAGCAGTGCCCGACAGGGGATGAACACTGAAGCTTTCTTT.

This clone has just one count. V is TRBV29-1 and J is TRBJ2-7; D is perhaps TRBD2 (7 bases). Per germline, CDR1 SQVTM and CDR2 ANQGSEA. CDR3 size: 14 residues. The germline V and J ends were trimmed by 3 bases and 4 bases, with 16 bases remaining between them. CDR3 in amino acids: CSVEAGEGGYEQYF. The CDR3 DNA reads as TGCAGCGTTGAGGCTGGGGAGGGGGGGTACGAGCAGTACTTC.

The chain links TRBV7-3 to TRBJ2-6, with D perhaps TRBD2 (6 bases). The germline V and J ends were trimmed by 5 bases and 0 bases, with 11 bases remaining between them. The CDR3 has 16 residues. CDR1 and CDR2 (germline): SGHTA, FQGTGA. The CDR3 nucleotides read TGTGCCAGCAGCAGGGGAGGCGGCTCTGGGGCCAACGTCCTGACTTTC. Encoded protein: CASSRGGGSGANVLTF.

The chain is built from TRBV7-2 and TRBJ2-5, with D perhaps TRBD1 (6 bases). CDR3 size: 13 residues. CDR1 is SGHTA and CDR2 is FQGNSA in the germline V gene. The germline V and J ends were trimmed by 4 bases and 2 bases, with 8 bases remaining between them. CDR3 loop: CASSSRGQETQYF. Written as DNA, the CDR3 is TGTGCCAGCAGCTCCAGGGGACAAGAGACCCAGTACTTC.

This chain links TRBV7-8 with TRBJ1-1; tentatively, D is TRBD1 (6 bases). The CDR3 extends over 15 amino acids. Germline CDR1 SGHVS, CDR2 FQNEAQ. Trimming pared 7 bases from V and 10 bases from J, leaving 25 bases between. As DNA, the CDR3 is TGTGCCAGCACCCCTAACGGTGGGGACATACGAGTAGCTTTCTTT. It is translated as CASTPNGGDIRVAFF.

This chain uses TRBV5-1 with TRBJ2-1, with 13 nucleotides matching TRBD2. The V and J ends lost 0 bases and 5 bases, in that order; junction bases with no gene match: 5. The CDR3 extends over 17 amino acids. The V gene's germline CDR1 is SGHRS and CDR2 YFSETQ. In DNA, the CDR3 is TGCGCCAGCAGCTTGGCCGGGACTAGCGGGGCCCACAATGAGCAGTTCTTC. It is translated as CASSLAGTSGAHNEQFF.

This clone was seen a single time. The chain couples TRBV5-1 to TRBJ2-3; D call uncertain. The ends were cut back, 3 bases at V and 7 bases at J, with 12 bases in the middle. Germline lookup yields CDR1 SGHRS and CDR2 YFSETQ. The CDR3 is 13 residues long. CDR3 DNA sequence: TGCGCCAGCAGCTCCACTATCGGGTATACGCAGTATTTT. This codes for CASSSTIGYTQYF.

The chain recombines TRBV2 with TRBJ2-7; D is perhaps TRBD1 (5 bases). V was cut by 7 bases and J by 5 bases, with 9 bases left in between. The CDR3 is 11 residues long. Germline V gene sequence: CDR1 SNHLY, CDR2 FYNNEI. The CDR3: CASKTTDEQYF. The DNA for the CDR3 is TGTGCCAGCAAGACGACAGACGAGCAGTACTTC.

The chain couples TRBV4-1 to TRBJ1-5; TRBD1 matches at 8 bases. The CDR3 contains 19 residues. Trimming at V came to 0 bases and at J to 3 bases, leaving 13 bases not matched to a gene. CDR1 and CDR2 (germline): MGHRA, YSYEKL. The CDR3 nucleotides read TGCGCCAGCAGCCAAGATGTTATCAGGACAGGGAGGAACAATCAGCCCCAGCATTTT. It encodes CASSQDVIRTGRNNQPQHF.

The chain joins TRBV6-5 to TRBJ1-2; possible D gene TRBD1, 6 bases. V was pared by 10 bases and J by 2 bases, with 14 bases between. CDR3 length: 13 amino acids. Germline-derived CDR1 and CDR2 are MNHEY and SVGAGI. The CDR3 loop reads CATQIQGNYGYTF. The CDR3 nucleotides read TGTGCCACCCAGATACAGGGAAACTATGGCTACACCTTC.

V gene TRBV7-7 combines with J gene TRBJ2-1; TRBD2 is a possible D gene (5 bases). Germline-derived CDR1 and CDR2 are SSHAT and FNYEAQ (reference sequence). This CDR3 has 13 residues. Written as DNA, the CDR3 is TGTGCTAGCGCGGGCCTGACCTACAATGAGCAGTTCTTC. This gives the protein CASAGLTYNEQFF.

This chain uses TRBV4-3 with TRBJ2-3; 9 bases agree with TRBD2. V shed 1 base and J 4 bases; nucleotides not matched to a gene: 6. Germline V gene sequence: CDR1 LGHNA, CDR2 YSLEER. This CDR3 contains 16 residues. CDR3 nucleotides: TGCGCCAGCAGCCAAGGGCTAGCGGGGAGAGCAGATACGCAGTATTTT. The encoded protein is CASSQGLAGRADTQYF.

J is TRBJ2-7 and V is TRBV29-1; 10 bases agree with TRBD2. This CDR3 comprises 15 residues. Losses at the gene ends were 6 bases for V and 0 bases for J; bases not matched to a gene: 8. Germline assignment: CDR1 SQVTM and CDR2 ANQGSEA. The CDR3 region is CSVLILAGGSYEQYF. DNA of the CDR3: TGCAGCGTCCTAATCTTAGCGGGGGGCTCCTACGAGCAGTACTTC.

The chain joins TRBV10-2 to TRBJ1-5, with 8 bases lining up with TRBD1. Germline V gene lookup returns CDR1 WSHSY and CDR2 SAAADI. Trimming cost V 6 bases and J 4 bases; bases outside gene matches: 2. The CDR3 covers 13 residues. The CDR3: CASRDRDNQPQHF. For the CDR3, the DNA is TGCGCCAGCAGGGACAGGGATAATCAGCCCCAGCATTTT.